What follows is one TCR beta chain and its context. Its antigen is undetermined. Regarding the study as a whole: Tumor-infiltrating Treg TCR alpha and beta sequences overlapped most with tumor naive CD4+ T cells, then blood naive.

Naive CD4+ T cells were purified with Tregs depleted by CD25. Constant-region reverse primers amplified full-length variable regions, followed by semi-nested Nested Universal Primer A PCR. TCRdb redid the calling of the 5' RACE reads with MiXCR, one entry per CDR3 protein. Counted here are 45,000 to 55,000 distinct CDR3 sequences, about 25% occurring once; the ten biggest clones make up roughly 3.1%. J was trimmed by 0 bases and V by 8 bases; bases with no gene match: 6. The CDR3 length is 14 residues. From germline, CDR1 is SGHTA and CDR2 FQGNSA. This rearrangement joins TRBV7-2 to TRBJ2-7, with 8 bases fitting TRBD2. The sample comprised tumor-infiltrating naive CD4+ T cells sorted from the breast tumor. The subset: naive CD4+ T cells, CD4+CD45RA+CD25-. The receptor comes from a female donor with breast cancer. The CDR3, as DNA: TGTGCCAGCCGCTCAGGGACTAGCTCCTACGAGCAGTACTTC. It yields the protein CASRSGTSSYEQYF.